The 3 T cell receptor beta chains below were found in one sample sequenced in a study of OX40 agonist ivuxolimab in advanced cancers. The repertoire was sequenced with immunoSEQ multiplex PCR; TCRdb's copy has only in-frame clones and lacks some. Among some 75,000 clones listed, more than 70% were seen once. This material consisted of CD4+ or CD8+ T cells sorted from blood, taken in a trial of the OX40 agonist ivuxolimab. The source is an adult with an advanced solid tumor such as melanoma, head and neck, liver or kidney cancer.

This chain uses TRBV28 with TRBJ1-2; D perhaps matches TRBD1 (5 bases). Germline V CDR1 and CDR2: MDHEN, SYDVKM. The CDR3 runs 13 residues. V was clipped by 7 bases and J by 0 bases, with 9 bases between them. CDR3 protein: CASTQTANYGYTF. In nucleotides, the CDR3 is TGTGCCAGCACCCAGACAGCTAACTATGGCTACACCTTC.

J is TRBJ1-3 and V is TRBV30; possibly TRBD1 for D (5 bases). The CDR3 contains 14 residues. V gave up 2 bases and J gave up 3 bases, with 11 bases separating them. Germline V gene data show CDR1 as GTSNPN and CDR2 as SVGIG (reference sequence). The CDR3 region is CAWSSGGDGNTIYF. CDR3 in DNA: TGTGCCTGGAGTTCCGGGGGGGATGGAAACACCATATATTTT.

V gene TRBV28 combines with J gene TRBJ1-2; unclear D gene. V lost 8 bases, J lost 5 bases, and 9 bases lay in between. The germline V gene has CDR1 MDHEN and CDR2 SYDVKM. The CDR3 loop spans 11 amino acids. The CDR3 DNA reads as TGTGCCAGCGGATATTCGTATGGCTACACCTTC. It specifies CASGYSYGYTF.